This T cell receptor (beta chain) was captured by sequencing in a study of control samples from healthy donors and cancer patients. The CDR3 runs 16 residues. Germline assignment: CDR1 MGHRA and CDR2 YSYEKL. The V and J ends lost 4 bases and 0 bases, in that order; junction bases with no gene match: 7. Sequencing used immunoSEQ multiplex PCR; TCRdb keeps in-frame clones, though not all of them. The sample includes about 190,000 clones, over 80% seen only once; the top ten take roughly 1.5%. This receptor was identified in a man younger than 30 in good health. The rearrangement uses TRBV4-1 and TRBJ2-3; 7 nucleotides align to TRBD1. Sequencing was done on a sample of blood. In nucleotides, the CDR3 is TGCGCCAGCAGCCCAAAACCGGGACAGAGCACAGATACGCAGTATTTT. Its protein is CASSPKPGQSTDTQYF.